A single TCR beta chain is shown here with its context. The data were obtained in a study of neoadjuvant anti-PD-1 for oral cavity cancer. CDR1 is MGHRA, CDR2 YSYEKL, per germline. V gave up 3 bases and J gave up 5 bases; unmatched junction bases: 3. The CDR3 is 14 residues long. The table came from immunoSEQ multiplex PCR; TCRdb's copy has only in-frame clones and leaves some out. This repertoire shows fewer than 20,000 clones, around 72% found once; its top ten account for about 2.6%. The receptor's source is a person between 40 and 85 years old with oral cavity squamous cell carcinoma. This chain joins TRBV4-1 and TRBJ1-2; TRBD1 agrees at 10 bases. The sample here was PBMCs, taken before nivolumab (anti-PD-1) treatment. This CDR3 is CASSHGTGVYGYTF. The CDR3 DNA sequence: TGCGCCAGCAGCCATGGGACAGGGGTTTATGGCTACACCTTC.